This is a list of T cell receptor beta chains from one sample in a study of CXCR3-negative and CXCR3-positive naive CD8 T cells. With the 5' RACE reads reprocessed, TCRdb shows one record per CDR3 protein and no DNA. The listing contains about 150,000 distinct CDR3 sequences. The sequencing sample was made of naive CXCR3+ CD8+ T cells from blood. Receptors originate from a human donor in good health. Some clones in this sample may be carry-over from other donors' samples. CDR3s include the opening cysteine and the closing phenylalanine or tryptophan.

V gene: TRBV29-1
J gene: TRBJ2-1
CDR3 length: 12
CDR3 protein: CSGTGAHNEQFF

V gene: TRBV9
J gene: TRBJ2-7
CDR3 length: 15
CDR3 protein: CASSVTGGQSYEQYF

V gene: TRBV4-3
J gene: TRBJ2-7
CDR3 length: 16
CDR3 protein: CASSQERGDGSYEQYF

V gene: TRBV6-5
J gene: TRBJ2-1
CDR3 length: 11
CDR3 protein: CASSTTGSLFF

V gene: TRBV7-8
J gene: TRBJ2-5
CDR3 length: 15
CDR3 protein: CASSLQLAVQETQYF

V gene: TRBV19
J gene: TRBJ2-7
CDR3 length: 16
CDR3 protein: CASSPNSQGLGYEQYF

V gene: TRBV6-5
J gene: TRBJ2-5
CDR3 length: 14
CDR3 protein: CASILDRLEETQYF

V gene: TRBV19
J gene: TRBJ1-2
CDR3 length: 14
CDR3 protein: CASSIDETAYGYTF

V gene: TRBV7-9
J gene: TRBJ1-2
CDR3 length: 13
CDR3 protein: CASSLEEGNGYTF

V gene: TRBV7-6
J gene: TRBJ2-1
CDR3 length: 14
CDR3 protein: CASSLVGGSNEQFF

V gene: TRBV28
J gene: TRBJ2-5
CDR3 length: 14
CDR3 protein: CASSPRLPWETQYF

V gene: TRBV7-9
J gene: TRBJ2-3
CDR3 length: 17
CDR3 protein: CASSQTRAKGYTDTQYF

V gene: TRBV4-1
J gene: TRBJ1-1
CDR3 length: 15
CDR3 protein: CASGQSTGGNAEAFF

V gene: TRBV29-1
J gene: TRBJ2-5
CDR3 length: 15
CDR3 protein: CSIPARELLWETQYF

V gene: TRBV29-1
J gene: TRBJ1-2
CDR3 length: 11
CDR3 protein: CSVLGGVVYTF

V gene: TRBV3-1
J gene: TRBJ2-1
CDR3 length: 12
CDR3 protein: CASSQDYNEQFF

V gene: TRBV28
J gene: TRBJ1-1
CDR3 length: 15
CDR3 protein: CASREQGNLNTEAFF

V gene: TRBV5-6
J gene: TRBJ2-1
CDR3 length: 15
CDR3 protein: CASSSTGETYNEQFF

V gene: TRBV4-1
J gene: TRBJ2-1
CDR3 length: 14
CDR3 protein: CASSQDVAVNEQFF

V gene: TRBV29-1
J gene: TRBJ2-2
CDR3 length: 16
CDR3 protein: CSVVVAGGPNTGELFF

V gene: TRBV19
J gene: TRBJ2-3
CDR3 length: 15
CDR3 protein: CASSARTSSTDTQYF

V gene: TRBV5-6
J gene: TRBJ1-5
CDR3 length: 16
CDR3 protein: CASSLVRGELDQPQHF

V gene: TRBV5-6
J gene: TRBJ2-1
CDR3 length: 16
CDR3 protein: CASSLVSSGGAYEQFF

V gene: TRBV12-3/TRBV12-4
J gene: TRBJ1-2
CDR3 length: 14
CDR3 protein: CASSPGTELYGYTF

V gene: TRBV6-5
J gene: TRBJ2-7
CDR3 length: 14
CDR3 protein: CASSLDRVGNEQYF

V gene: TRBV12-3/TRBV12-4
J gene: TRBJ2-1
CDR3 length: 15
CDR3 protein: CASSLTGQYYNEQFF

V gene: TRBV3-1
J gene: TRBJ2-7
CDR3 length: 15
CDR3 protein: CASSQGSLFPYEQYF

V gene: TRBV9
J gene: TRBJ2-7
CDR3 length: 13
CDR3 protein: CASSPSPIHEQYF

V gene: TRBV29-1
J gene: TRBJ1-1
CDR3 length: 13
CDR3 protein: CSAATGATTEAFF

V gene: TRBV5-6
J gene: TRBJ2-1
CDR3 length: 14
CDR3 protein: CASSLAGDSNEQFF

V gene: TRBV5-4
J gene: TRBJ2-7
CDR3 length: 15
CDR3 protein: CASSFSPGNTYEQYF

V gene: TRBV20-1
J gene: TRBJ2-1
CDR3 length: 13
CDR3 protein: CSAIPGDYNEQFF

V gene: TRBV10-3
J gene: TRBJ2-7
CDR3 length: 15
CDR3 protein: CAISESIWDRDEQYF

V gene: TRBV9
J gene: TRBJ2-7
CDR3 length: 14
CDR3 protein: CASSDRDNSYEQYF

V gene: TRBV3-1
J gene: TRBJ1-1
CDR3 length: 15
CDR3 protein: CASISDQGRNTEAFF